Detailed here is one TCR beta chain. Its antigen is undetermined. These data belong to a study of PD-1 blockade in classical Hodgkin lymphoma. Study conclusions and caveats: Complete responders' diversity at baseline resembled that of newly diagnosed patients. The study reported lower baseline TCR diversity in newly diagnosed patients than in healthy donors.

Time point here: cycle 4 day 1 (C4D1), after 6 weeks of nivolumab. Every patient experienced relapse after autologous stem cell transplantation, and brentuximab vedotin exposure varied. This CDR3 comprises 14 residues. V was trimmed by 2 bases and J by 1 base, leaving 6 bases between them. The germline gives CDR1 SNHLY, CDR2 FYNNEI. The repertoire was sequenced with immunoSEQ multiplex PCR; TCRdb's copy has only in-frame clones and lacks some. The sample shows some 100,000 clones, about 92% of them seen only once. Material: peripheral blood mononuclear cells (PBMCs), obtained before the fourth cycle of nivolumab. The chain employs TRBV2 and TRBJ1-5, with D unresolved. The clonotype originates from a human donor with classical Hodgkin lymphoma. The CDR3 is CASSEPPSNQPQHF. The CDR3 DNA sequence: TGTGCCAGCAGTGAACCCCCGAGCAATCAGCCCCAGCATTTT.